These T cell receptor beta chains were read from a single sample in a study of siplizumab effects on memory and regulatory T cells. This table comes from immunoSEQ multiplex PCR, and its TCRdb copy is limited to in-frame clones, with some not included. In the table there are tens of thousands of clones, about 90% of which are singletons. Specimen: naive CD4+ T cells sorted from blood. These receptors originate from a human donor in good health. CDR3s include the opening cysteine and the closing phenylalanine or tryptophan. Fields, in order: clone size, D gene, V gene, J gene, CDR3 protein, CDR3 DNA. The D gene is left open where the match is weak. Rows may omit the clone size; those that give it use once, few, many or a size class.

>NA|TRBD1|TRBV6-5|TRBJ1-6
CASRADRGISPLHF
TGTGCCAGCAGGGCGGACAGGGGGATCTCACCCCTCCACTTT
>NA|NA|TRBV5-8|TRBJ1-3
CASSIGRGSGNTIYF
TGTGCCAGCAGCATAGGGAGGGGATCTGGAAACACCATATATTTT
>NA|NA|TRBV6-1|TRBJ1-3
CASWNEAFSGNTIYF
TGTGCCAGCTGGAACGAGGCGTTCTCTGGAAACACCATATATTTT
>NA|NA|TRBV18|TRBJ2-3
CASSPGDTDTQYF
TGTGCCAGCTCACCAGGGGACACAGATACGCAGTATTTT
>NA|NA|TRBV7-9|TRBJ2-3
CASSLSLLDTQYF
TGTGCCAGCAGCTTATCACTGCTGGATACGCAGTATTTT
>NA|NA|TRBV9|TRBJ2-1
CASTPSESSYNEQFF
TGTGCCAGCACCCCTAGCGAGAGCTCCTACAATGAGCAGTTCTTC
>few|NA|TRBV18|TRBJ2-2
CASSPDTNTGELFF
TGTGCCAGCTCACCTGATACGAACACCGGGGAGCTGTTTTTT
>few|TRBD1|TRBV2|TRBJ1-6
CASSGDRAPSPLHF
TGTGCCAGCAGTGGGGACAGGGCCCCTTCACCCCTCCACTTT
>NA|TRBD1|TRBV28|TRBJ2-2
CASSGDRVVFRDTGELFF
TGTGCCAGCAGTGGGGACAGGGTAGTATTTCGGGACACCGGGGAGCTGTTTTTT
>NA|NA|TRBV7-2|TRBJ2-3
CASSSVRGTDTQYF
TGTGCCAGCAGCTCAGTACGGGGAACAGATACGCAGTATTTT
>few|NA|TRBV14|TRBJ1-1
CASSQLGADNTEAFF
TGTGCCAGCAGCCAATTAGGTGCAGATAACACTGAAGCTTTCTTT
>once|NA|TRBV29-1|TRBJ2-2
CSVETGVRTGELFF
TGCAGCGTTGAAACAGGAGTTCGGACCGGGGAGCTGTTTTTT
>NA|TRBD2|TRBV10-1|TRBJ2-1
CASSKGASGNYNEQFF
TGCGCCAGCAGTAAAGGGGCTAGCGGGAATTACAATGAGCAGTTCTTC
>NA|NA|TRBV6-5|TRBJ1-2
CASSYGLQNGYTF
TGTGCCAGCAGTTACGGATTGCAAAATGGCTACACCTTC
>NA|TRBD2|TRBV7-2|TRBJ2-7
CASSPLAVGLEQYF
TGTGCCAGCAGTCCACTAGCGGTAGGGCTCGAGCAGTACTTC
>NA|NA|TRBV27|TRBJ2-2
CASSRDRTGELFF
TGTGCCAGCAGTCGCGACAGAACCGGGGAGCTGTTTTTT
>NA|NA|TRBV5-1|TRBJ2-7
CASSFSGVSDEQYF
TGCGCCAGCAGCTTCTCAGGGGTCAGCGACGAGCAGTACTTC
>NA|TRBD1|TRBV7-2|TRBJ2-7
CASSRSQGAPYEQYF
TGTGCCAGCAGCCGTTCACAGGGGGCTCCGTACGAGCAGTACTTC
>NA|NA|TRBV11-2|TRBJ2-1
CASSRFEEQFF
TGTGCCAGCAGCCGTTTTGAGGAGCAGTTCTTC
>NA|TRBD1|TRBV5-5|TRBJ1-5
CASSGGTGSNQPQHF
TGTGCCAGCAGCGGGGGGACAGGTAGCAATCAGCCCCAGCATTTT
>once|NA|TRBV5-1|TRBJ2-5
CASTLGLAPPGTQYF
TGCGCCAGCACCCTGGGTCTAGCGCCTCCCGGGACCCAGTACTTC
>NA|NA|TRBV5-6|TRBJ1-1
CASSLERRGTEAFF
TGTGCCAGCAGCTTAGAACGGAGAGGGACTGAAGCTTTCTTT